This T cell receptor beta chain was captured in a study of OX40 agonist ivuxolimab in advanced cancers. Study-level information: Age averaged 60 years (range 23 to 79), and around 87% were male.

Study results and limitations: Expanded peripheral T-cell antigen specificity went undetermined.

To note about this clone: Antigen unknown. Other DNA sequences in this sample translate to the same CDR3.

Generated by immunoSEQ multiplex PCR, the TCRdb table keeps only in-frame clones and is missing some. The sample shows around 50,000 clones, about 89% of them seen only once. The germline gives CDR1 SNHLY, CDR2 FYNNEI. Trimming pared 4 bases from V and 7 bases from J, leaving 11 bases between. CDR3 length equals 12 residues. The sequence derives from an adult with an advanced solid tumor such as melanoma, head and neck, liver or kidney cancer. Sequences were derived from CD4+ or CD8+ T cells sorted from blood, sampled in a trial of the OX40 agonist ivuxolimab. The chain recombines TRBV2 with TRBJ2-7; possible D gene TRBD1, 6 bases. The CDR3 spells CASSVQGNEQYV. CDR3 coding DNA: TGTGCCAGCAGTGTTCAGGGGAATGAGCAGTACGTC.